This TCR beta chain was observed in a study of blood T cell repertoires in COVID-19. Study context: T cells, B-cell-depleted T cells, or PBMCs provided the cDNA or gDNA that served as material.

CDR1 SGHAT and CDR2 FQNNGV come from the germline V gene. V gave up 1 base and J gave up 10 bases, with 9 bases separating them. The CDR3 length is 12 residues. The repertoire was sequenced with immunoSEQ multiplex PCR; TCRdb's copy has only in-frame clones and lacks some. The table includes approximately 130,000 clones, around four fifths detected once. The V and J genes are TRBV11-2 and TRBJ2-3, with unresolved D. The specimen sequenced was peripheral blood. This clonotype originated in a human donor in a cohort sampled during active COVID-19. CDR3 sequence: CASSLGSVAQYF. CDR3 nucleotides: TGTGCCAGCAGCTTAGGAAGCGTAGCGCAGTATTTT.